This TCR beta chain was sequenced during a study of radiotherapy plus CTLA-4 blockade in lung cancer. Study-level information: Among enrolled patients, approximately 18% responded and 30% to 40% achieved disease control. General study findings and limits: Increased serum interferon-beta after radiation also reportedly predicted response strongly. Blood saw expansion of tumor-derived TCR clones after radiotherapy plus ipilimumab.

Each patient with chemo-refractory metastatic non-small-cell lung cancer was treated with focal radiation plus CTLA-4 blockade using ipilimumab. Using immunoSEQ multiplex PCR, the repertoire was profiled, and TCRdb retains in-frame clones only, with some absent. The table lists 85,000 to 120,000 clones, more than 70% of them singletons. Concerning this clone: Its antigen is not known.

V was trimmed by 5 bases and J by 0 bases, leaving 8 bases between them. CDR1 is SGHTA, CDR2 FQGNSA, per germline. This CDR3 has 14 amino acids. The source of this sequence is a human donor with non-small cell lung cancer that progressed on radiotherapy plus ipilimumab. Some clones in this sample may be carry-over from other donors' samples. The genes are TRBV7-2 and TRBJ1-3; D uncertain. The source was peripheral blood, collected from a patient treated with radiotherapy plus ipilimumab. The CDR3 sequence: CASSAPASGNTIYF. The CDR3, as DNA: TGTGCCAGCAGCGCCCCGGCCTCTGGAAACACCATATATTTT.